Below, 18 T cell receptor beta chains from the same sample are listed, as sequenced in a study of cytomegalovirus exposure and HLA in healthy donors. The PCR was carried out with 60 Vbeta primers and 13 Jbeta primers. The repertoire was sequenced with immunoSEQ multiplex PCR; TCRdb's copy has only in-frame clones and lacks some. The sample lists 100,000 to 150,000 clones, 65% to 80% occurring once. Sample: PBMCs. Receptor source: a male donor in good health and CMV-seropositive.

The count of this clone is one. V and J are TRBV27 and TRBJ1-6; 7 positions match TRBD1. J gave up 5 bases and V 5 bases, and 3 bases lay outside the gene matches. The CDR3 is made up of 14 amino acids. Germline V gene sequence: CDR1 MNHEY, CDR2 SMNVEV (reference sequence). The CDR3 spells CASSNRGNNSPLHF. The CDR3 nucleotides read TGTGCCAGCAGTAACAGGGGCAATAATTCACCCCTCCACTTT.

The J gene is TRBJ2-7, the V gene TRBV19; 8 bases are a match to TRBD1. Germline V lookup: CDR1 LNHDA, CDR2 SQIVND (reference sequence). After removal of 3 bases from V and 7 bases from J, the junction contained 8 bases not matched to a gene. The CDR3 has 14 residues. CDR3 sequence: CASSMTGALGEQYF. The CDR3 DNA reads as TGTGCCAGTAGTATGACAGGGGCCCTTGGGGAGCAGTACTTC.

J is TRBJ2-2 and V is TRBV7-8, with 8 bases that match TRBD2. Germline V gene data show CDR1 as SGHVS and CDR2 as FQNEAQ. The CDR3 has 19 residues. The V and J ends lost 4 bases and 0 bases, in that order; junction bases with no gene match: 13. The CDR3 loop reads CASSSRQPGGRPNTGELFF. Written as DNA, the CDR3 is TGTGCCAGCAGCTCGAGACAGCCTGGCGGGAGGCCGAACACCGGGGAGCTGTTTTTT.

The rearrangement uses TRBV18 and TRBJ1-4; 7 nucleotides align to TRBD1. The CDR3 length is 14 residues. The V and J ends lost 3 bases and 2 bases, in that order; junction bases with no gene match: 0. The V gene's germline CDR1 is KGHSH and CDR2 LQKENI. DNA for the CDR3: TGTGCCAGCTCACCGACAGGGACTAATGAAAAACTGTTTTTT. This encodes CASSPTGTNEKLFF.

The rearrangement links TRBV6-6 to TRBJ2-7, with 9 bases fitting TRBD2. In germline, CDR1 is MNHNY, CDR2 SVGAGI (reference sequence). V was pared by 5 bases and J by 4 bases, with 12 bases of the junction left unmatched. This CDR3 is 16 amino acids long. The DNA of the CDR3 is TGTGCCAGCAGTCCCCGGGGTAGCGGGAGCCGGTACGAGCAGTACTTC. It is translated as CASSPRGSGSRYEQYF.

This chain connects TRBV6-5 to TRBJ2-7; 8 nucleotides align to TRBD1. The length of the CDR3 is 15 residues. Trimming at V came to 6 bases and at J to 0 bases, leaving 7 bases not matched to a gene. The germline V gene encodes CDR1 MNHEY and CDR2 SVGAGI. CDR3 nucleotides: TGTGCCAGCAGACGCACCGGGACAGGCTCCTACGAGCAGTACTTC. This codes for CASRRTGTGSYEQYF.

This chain uses TRBV25-1 with TRBJ1-2, with 7 positions matching TRBD1. Germline values: CDR1 MGHDK, CDR2 SYGVNS. The CDR3 is 15 residues long. V lost 7 bases to trimming and J lost 7 bases; unmatched junction nucleotides: 15. The CDR3 region is CASKEIDGTAGGYTF. CDR3 coding DNA: TGTGCCAGCAAAGAAATCGACGGGACAGCTGGTGGCTACACCTTC.

Only a few counts were recorded for this clone. The chain employs TRBV11-2 and TRBJ2-7; TRBD2 agrees at 7 bases. This CDR3 is built from 16 residues. From germline, CDR1 is SGHAT and CDR2 FQNNGV. With 0 bases clipped from V and 0 bases from J, the junction kept 5 bases outside the gene matches. The CDR3 sequence: CASSLDLAVSSYEQYF. The CDR3 DNA reads TGTGCCAGCAGCTTAGATCTAGCGGTGAGCTCCTACGAGCAGTACTTC.

This clone was counted only a few times. J is TRBJ2-3 and V is TRBV2; 12 bases agree with TRBD2. The CDR3 length is 22 residues. CDR1 SNHLY and CDR2 FYNNEI come from the germline V gene. The V segment lost 6 bases and the J segment 0 bases; nucleotides outside the gene matches: 22. CDR3 loop: CASSSRDAGRLAGAPSTDTQYF. Written as DNA, the CDR3 is TGTGCCAGCAGCTCACGGGACGCAGGAAGACTAGCGGGAGCCCCTAGCACAGATACGCAGTATTTT. Full variable domain (rest looked up from reference TRBV2 and TRBJ2-3): EPEVTQTPSHQVTQMGQEVILRCVPISNHLYFYWYRQILGQKVEFLVSFYNNEISEKSEIFDDQFSVERPDGSNFTLKIRSTKLEDSAMYFCASSSRDAGRLAGAPSTDTQYFGPGTRLTVL.

This rearrangement joins TRBV5-4 to TRBJ2-1; TRBD1 is a possible D gene (6 bases). Germline V gene data show CDR1 as SGHNT and CDR2 as YYREEE (reference sequence). The CDR3 is 15 amino acids. Trimming took 2 bases from V and 1 from J, leaving 10 bases between them. CDR3 sequence reads: CASSLPGQSYNEQFF. CDR3 nucleotides: TGTGCCAGCAGCTTACCGGGACAATCCTACAATGAGCAGTTCTTC.

The rearrangement uses TRBV5-1 and TRBJ1-4; possible D gene TRBD1, 6 bases. CDR1 is SGHRS and CDR2 is YFSETQ in the germline V gene. The CDR3 is 14 amino acids. The ends were cut back, 4 bases at V and 8 bases at J, with 15 bases in the middle. For the CDR3, the DNA is TGCGCCAGCAGCGGCCCAGGGGCGGGCGAAAAACTGTTTTTT. It codes for CASSGPGAGEKLFF.

The chain is built from TRBV7-9 and TRBJ2-1; 8 nucleotides line up with TRBD2. Germline values: CDR1 SEHNR, CDR2 FQNEAQ (reference sequence). CDR3 length equals 17 residues. The junction had 10 bases not matched to a gene; V was cut back by 3 bases and J by 3 bases. CDR3 bases: TGTGCCAGCAGCTTGACGGGGCGGGGGGACCTCTACAATGAGCAGTTCTTC. As protein: CASSLTGRGDLYNEQFF.

This sequence joins TRBV6-5 and TRBJ1-6, with D perhaps matching TRBD1 (5 bases). Germline V gene lookup returns CDR1 MNHEY and CDR2 SVGAGI. The length of the CDR3 is 15 residues. V dropped 0 bases and J dropped 8 bases, with 11 bases sitting between them. CDR3 in amino acids: CASSYSGGLDSPLHF. The CDR3 coding sequence is TGTGCCAGCAGTTACTCGGGGGGATTGGATTCACCCCTCCACTTT.

The V call is TRBV2, the J call TRBJ2-7; TRBD2 agrees at 10 bases. CDR1 and CDR2 from the germline V gene are SNHLY and FYNNEI. Losses at the gene ends were 2 bases for V and 5 bases for J; bases not matched to a gene: 6. This CDR3 is built from 15 residues. The CDR3: CASSENPSGSNEQYF. The CDR3 coding sequence is TGTGCCAGCAGTGAAAATCCTAGCGGGAGTAACGAGCAGTACTTC.

The genes are TRBV7-9 and TRBJ1-5; 10 positions match TRBD1. CDR1 and CDR2 from the germline V gene are SEHNR and FQNEAQ (reference sequence). V shed 5 bases and J 5 bases; nucleotides not matched to a gene: 3. CDR3 length: 14 amino acids. The CDR3: CASSRDRGDQPQHF. As DNA, the CDR3 is TGTGCCAGCAGCAGGGACAGGGGAGATCAGCCCCAGCATTTT.

V gene TRBV19 combines with J gene TRBJ2-7, with 8 bases aligning to TRBD2. CDR3 size: 17 residues. CDR1 LNHDA and CDR2 SQIVND come from the germline V gene (reference sequence). V lost 5 bases to trimming and J lost 5 bases; unmatched junction nucleotides: 17. This CDR3 is CASSLPPKRGGRDEQYF. The CDR3 nucleotides read TGTGCCAGTAGTCTCCCCCCTAAACGGGGGGGCCGGGACGAGCAGTACTTC.

The gene calls are TRBV6-5 and TRBJ1-1; D might be TRBD1 (6 bases). Germline V gives CDR1 MNHEY, CDR2 SVGAGI. V shed 6 bases and J shed 8 bases, with 13 bases lying between them. This CDR3 comprises 12 residues. The CDR3 spells CASSPGQKEAFF. CDR3 sequence (DNA): TGTGCCAGCAGCCCCGGACAGAAGGAAGCTTTCTTT.

The chain uses TRBV19 and TRBJ2-2, with D perhaps TRBD2 (6 bases). The CDR3 contains 15 residues. Germline loops: CDR1 LNHDA, CDR2 SQIVND (reference sequence). Trimming cost V 2 bases and J 4 bases, with 11 bases left between them. The CDR3 loop reads CASSIRGIGTGELFF. CDR3 sequence (DNA): TGTGCCAGTAGTATACGGGGGATCGGCACCGGGGAGCTGTTTTTT.